This T cell receptor beta chain was identified in a study of cytomegalovirus exposure and HLA in healthy donors. Study results and caveats: Accounts indicate the classifier identified cytomegalovirus status with strong specificity and sensitivity. TCR beta chains numbering more than 150 were designated cytomegalovirus-associated.

Remarks on this clone: Antigen unknown.

After removal of 4 bases from V and 5 bases from J, the junction contained 7 bases not matched to a gene. Germline V gene data show CDR1 as KGHSH and CDR2 as LQKENI. This CDR3 is built from 14 residues. Profiling relied on immunoSEQ multiplex PCR, and the TCRdb table lists in-frame clones only, not all of them. Of 55,000 to 75,000 clones in the sample, 91% were seen once. The rearrangement joins TRBV18 to TRBJ2-7, with 8 bases matching TRBD1. The sample taken for sequencing was PBMCs. This clonotype was obtained from a man younger than 35 in good health and CMV-seronegative. CDR3 region: CASSRRDRSDEQYF. In DNA, the CDR3 is TGTGCCAGCTCACGCCGGGACAGGTCCGACGAGCAGTACTTC.